The present entry profiles one T cell receptor beta chain with its context. This specimen belongs to a study of identical twins. With no exceptions, donors were healthy Caucasians. The junction had 20 bases not matched to a gene; V was cut back by 5 bases and J by 3 bases. The CDR3 has 19 residues. Germline V CDR1 and CDR2: MNHEY, SMNVEV (reference sequence). Template switching added a universal primer binding site, and final cDNA carried unique molecular identifiers. TCRdb re-called the 5' RACE reads through MiXCR, storing one row per CDR3 protein. There are around 450,000 distinct CDR3 sequences in the sample; around 14% occur only once, and roughly 0.5% lies in the top ten. These data also featured in a second study, about yellow fever vaccine responses in identical twins.

The receptor comes from a woman aged 18-35 years in good health. The sequenced material came from CD4+ T cells sorted from blood. J is TRBJ2-7 and V is TRBV27, with TRBD1 identical over 9 bases. The CDR3 is CASSPGVGPGQGKVYEQYF. CDR3 DNA sequence: TGTGCCAGCAGTCCCGGTGTTGGACCCGGACAGGGGAAAGTCTACGAGCAGTACTTC.